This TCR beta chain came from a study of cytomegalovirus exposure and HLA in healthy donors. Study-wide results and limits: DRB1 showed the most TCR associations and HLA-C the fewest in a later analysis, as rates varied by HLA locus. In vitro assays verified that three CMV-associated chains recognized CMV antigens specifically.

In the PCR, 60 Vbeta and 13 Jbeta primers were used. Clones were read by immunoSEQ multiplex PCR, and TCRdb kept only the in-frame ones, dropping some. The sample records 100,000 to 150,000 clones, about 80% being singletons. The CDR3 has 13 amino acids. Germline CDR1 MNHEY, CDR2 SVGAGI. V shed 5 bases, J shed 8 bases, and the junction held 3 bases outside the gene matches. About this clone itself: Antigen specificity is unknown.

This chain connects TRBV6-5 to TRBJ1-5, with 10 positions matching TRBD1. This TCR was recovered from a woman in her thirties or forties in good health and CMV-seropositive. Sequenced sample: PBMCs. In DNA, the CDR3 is TGTGCCAGCAGTAACGGACAGGGGGAGCCCCAGCATTTT. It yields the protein CASSNGQGEPQHF.